Below, one T cell receptor (beta chain) is given with its context. This clone's antigen is unknown. No base qualities exist here, and no much larger clone lies one base off it. This entry belongs to a study of OX40 agonist ivuxolimab in advanced cancers. A note on the overall study: Ivuxolimab was a fully human IgG2 agonistic monoclonal antibody targeting the costimulatory receptor OX40 (CD134). Intravenous ivuxolimab was administered to patients every 2 weeks at six dose levels: 0.01, 0.1, 0.3, 1.5, 3 and 10 mg/kg. Of the 52 patients in dose escalation, 19 had hepatocellular carcinoma, around 15 had melanoma, 9 had renal cell carcinoma and 9 had head and neck cancer. In the dose-escalation cohort, around four fifths of patients were male, and the mean age was approximately 60 years, with a range of about 23 to 80. Patients were allowed to have had prior anti-PD-1, anti-PD-L1 or anti-CTLA-4 therapy, and more than 30% of the dose-escalation patients had previously received checkpoint inhibitors. Three dose-escalation patients achieved partial responses, one with hepatocellular carcinoma and two with cutaneous melanoma. The purpose of peripheral TCRbeta sequencing was to test whether ivuxolimab changed TCR sequence diversity and led to clonal T-cell expansion. The monotherapy dose-escalation portion (N ≈ 52 patients) of the phase I ivuxolimab trial is reported in the paper. The paper's findings and limits, for the study overall: Which antigens the clonally expanded peripheral T cells were specific for was not determined. Low levels of normalized T-cell clonal expansion were also shown by some nonresponding patients. Partial responders in the 0.1-3.0 mg/kg groups had among the lowest normalized peripheral clonal expansion, especially among CD8+ T cells. On average, CD8+ T cells showed more expanded clones than CD4+ T cells after ivuxolimab. At doses of 0.1 to 3.0 mg/kg, clonal expansion of both CD4+ and CD8+ T cells in blood was seen between baseline and week 6.

The trial excluded patients who had a history of autoimmune disease or were on systemic immunosuppression. In every dose cohort, peripheral blood was drawn for TCR sequencing at baseline, cycle 4 day 1, and cycle 7 day 1. The samples were drawn from a first-in-human, open-label, multicenter phase I dose-escalation trial of ivuxolimab. Adults with locally advanced or metastatic melanoma, renal cell, hepatocellular, or head and neck squamous cell carcinoma were enrolled in the trial. Before TCR sequencing, CD4+ T cells and CD8+ T cells were sorted from peripheral blood as separate populations. For sequencing of the TCRbeta CDR3 region, genomic DNA was extracted from the sorted cells. The immunoSEQ Assay was used for sequencing of TCRbeta CDR3 regions. Entries here come from immuneACCESS through TCRdb and include only in-frame sequences with V and J called. Some clones fail to appear in such tables; in the studies checked, an unresolved V gene covers under half of the shortfall, and the cause of the remainder is unknown. The sample has tens of thousands of clones on record, roughly 86% of them singletons. The top ten clonotypes cover 3% to 4.5% of the sample.

CDR1 is given as MGHRA and CDR2 as YSYEKL, both from the germline V gene. V and J are truncated by 5 bases and 0 bases respectively, leaving an intervening sequence of 11 bases. From the cysteine up to the phenylalanine, the CDR3 has a length of 14 residues. The only DNA kept is the CDR3, 42 bases in frame from the first base. This clonotype was obtained from an adult with an advanced solid tumor such as melanoma, head and neck, liver or kidney cancer. Specimen: CD4+ or CD8+ T cells sorted from blood, collected in a trial of the OX40 agonist ivuxolimab. The chain links TRBV4-1 with TRBJ2-7, with no confident D gene call. The sequenced DNA is TGCGCCAGCAGCACCGGACCCGGCTCCTACGAGCAGTACTTC. This sequence encodes CASSTGPGSYEQYF.